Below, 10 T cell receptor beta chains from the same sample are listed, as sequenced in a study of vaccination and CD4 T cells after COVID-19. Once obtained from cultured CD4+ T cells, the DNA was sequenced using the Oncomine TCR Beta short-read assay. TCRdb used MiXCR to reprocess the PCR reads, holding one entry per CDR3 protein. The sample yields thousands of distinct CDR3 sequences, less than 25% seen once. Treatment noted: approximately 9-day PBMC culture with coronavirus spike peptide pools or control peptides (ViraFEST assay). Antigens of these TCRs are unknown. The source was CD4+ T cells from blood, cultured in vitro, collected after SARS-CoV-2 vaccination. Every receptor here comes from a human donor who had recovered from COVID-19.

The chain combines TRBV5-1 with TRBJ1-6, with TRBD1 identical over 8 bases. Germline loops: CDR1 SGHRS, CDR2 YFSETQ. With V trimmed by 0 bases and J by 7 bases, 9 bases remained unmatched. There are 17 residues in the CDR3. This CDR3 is CASSLAGTGPPNSPLHF. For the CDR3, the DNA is TGCGCCAGCAGCTTGGCCGGGACAGGCCCCCCAAATTCACCCCTCCACTTT.

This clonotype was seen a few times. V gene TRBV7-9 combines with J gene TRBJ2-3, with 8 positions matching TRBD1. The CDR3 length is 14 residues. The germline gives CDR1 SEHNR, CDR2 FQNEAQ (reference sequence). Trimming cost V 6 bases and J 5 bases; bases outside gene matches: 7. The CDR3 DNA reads TGTGCCAGCAGTATGGACAGGGAAGGAGATACGCAGTATTTT. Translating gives CASSMDREGDTQYF. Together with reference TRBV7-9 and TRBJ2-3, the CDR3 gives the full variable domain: DTGVSQNPRHKITKRGQNVTFRCDPISEHNRLYWYRQTLGQGPEFLTYFQNEAQLEKSRLLSDRFSAERPKGSFSTLEIQRTEQGDSAMYLCASSMDREGDTQYFGPGTRLTVL.

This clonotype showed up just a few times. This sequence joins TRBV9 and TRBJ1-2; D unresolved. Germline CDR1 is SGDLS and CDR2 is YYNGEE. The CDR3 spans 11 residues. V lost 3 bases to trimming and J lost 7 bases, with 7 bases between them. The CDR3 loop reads CASSGYTGYTF. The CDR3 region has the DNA TGTGCCAGCAGCGGTTATACTGGCTACACCTTC.

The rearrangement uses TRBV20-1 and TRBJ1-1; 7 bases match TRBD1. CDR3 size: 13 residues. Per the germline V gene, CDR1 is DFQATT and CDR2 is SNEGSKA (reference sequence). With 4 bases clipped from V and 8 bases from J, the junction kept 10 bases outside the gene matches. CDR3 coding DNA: TGCAGTGCTAAGCGACAGGGAGGGGTCGAAGCTTTCTTT. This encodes CSAKRQGGVEAFF.

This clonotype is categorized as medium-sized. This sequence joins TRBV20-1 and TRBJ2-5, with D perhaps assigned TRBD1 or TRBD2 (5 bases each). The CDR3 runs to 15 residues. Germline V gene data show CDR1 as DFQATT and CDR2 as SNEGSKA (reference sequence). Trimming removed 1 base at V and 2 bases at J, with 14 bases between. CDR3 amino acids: CSARVSVRGQETQYF. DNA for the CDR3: TGCAGTGCTAGAGTGTCTGTGAGGGGACAAGAGACCCAGTACTTC.

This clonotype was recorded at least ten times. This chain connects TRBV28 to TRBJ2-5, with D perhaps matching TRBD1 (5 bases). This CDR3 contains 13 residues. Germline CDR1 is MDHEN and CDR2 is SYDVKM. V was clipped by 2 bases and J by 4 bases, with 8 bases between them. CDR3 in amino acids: CASSLQGPETQYF. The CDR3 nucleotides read TGTGCCAGCAGTTTACAGGGTCCAGAGACCCAGTACTTC.

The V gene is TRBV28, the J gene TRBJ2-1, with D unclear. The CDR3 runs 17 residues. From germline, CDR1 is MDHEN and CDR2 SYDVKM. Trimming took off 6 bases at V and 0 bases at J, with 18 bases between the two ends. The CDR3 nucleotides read TGTGCCAGCAGGCCGAGGAGATTGCTTAGCTCCTACAATGAGCAGTTCTTC. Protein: CASRPRRLLSSYNEQFF.

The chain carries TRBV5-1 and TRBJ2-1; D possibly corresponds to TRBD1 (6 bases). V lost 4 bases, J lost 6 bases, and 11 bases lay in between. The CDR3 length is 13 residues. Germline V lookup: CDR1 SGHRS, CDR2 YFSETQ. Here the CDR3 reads CASSLEQGNEQFF. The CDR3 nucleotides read TGCGCCAGCAGCCTTGAACAGGGCAATGAGCAGTTCTTC.

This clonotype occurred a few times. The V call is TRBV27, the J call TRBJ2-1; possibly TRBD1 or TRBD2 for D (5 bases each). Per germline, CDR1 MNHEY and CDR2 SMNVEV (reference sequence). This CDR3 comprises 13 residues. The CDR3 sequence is CGIGTGFYNEQFF. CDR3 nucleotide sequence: TGTGGGATCGGGACGGGCTTCTACAATGAGCAGTTCTTC.

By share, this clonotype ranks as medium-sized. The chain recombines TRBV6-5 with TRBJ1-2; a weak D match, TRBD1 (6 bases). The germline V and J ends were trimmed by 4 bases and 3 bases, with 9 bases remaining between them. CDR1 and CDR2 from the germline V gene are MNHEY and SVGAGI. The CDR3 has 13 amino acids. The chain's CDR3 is CASSFRGDYGYTF. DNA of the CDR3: TGTGCCAGCAGTTTCAGGGGCGACTATGGCTACACCTTC.